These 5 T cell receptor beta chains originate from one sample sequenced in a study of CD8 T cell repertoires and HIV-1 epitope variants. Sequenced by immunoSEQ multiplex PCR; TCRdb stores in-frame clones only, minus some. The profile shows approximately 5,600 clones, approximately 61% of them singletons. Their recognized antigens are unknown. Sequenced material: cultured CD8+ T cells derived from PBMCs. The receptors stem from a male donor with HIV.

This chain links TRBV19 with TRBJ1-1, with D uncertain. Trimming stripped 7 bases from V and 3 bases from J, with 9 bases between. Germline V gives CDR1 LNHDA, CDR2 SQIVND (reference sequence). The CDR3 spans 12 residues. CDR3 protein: CASMFAHTEAFF. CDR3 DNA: TGTGCCAGTATGTTCGCCCACACTGAAGCTTTCTTT.

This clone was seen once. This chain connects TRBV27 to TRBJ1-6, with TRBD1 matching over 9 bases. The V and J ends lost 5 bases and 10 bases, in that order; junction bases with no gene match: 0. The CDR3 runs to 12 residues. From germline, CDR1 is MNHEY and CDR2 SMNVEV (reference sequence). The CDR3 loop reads CASSGTGSPLHF. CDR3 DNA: TGTGCCAGCAGTGGGACAGGGTCACCCCTCCACTTT.

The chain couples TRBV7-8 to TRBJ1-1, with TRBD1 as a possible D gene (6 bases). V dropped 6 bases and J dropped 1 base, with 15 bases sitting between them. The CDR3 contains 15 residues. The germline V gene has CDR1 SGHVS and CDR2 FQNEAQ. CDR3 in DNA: TGTGCCAGCAGTTCGACCTTGGGACAGAACACTGAAGCTTTCTTT. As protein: CASSSTLGQNTEAFF.

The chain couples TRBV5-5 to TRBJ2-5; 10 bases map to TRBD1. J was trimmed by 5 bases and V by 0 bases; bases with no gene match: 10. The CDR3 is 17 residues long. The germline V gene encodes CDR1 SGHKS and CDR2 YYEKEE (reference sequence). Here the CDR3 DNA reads TGTGCCAGCAGCTTGGCCCCCGGGACAGGGGAGCCGGAGACCCAGTACTTC. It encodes CASSLAPGTGEPETQYF.

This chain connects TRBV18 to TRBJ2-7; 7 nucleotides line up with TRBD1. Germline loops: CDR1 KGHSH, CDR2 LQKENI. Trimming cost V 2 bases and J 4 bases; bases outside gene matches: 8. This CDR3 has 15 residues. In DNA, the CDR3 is TGTGCCAGCTCACCATCTCAAGGGGGCCTTTACGAGCAGTACTTC. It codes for CASSPSQGGLYEQYF.